These T cell receptor beta chains were read from a single sample in a study of T cell responses to AZD1222 COVID-19 vaccine. Sequenced by immunoSEQ multiplex PCR; TCRdb stores in-frame clones only, minus some. The top ten hold under 20% of the sample, which has approximately 120,000 clones, 70% to 90% seen once. Sequencing was performed on peripheral blood, taken on day 0 of AZD1222 vaccination. The source is an adult in good health. CDR3s include the opening cysteine and the closing phenylalanine or tryptophan. D genes are given only for firm matches. Only part of the rows carry a size: once, few, many, or a class if the clone is expanded.

cdr3_length	clone_size	v_call	d_call	j_call	cdr3_aa	cdr3_nt
15	NA	TRBV9	NA	TRBJ1-4	CASSLRTDTNEKLFF	TGTGCCAGCAGCCTCCGGACCGATACTAATGAAAAACTGTTTTTT
13	NA	TRBV20-1	NA	TRBJ1-4	CSASGGTNEKLFF	TGCAGTGCTAGTGGGGGAACTAATGAAAAACTGTTTTTT
15	NA	TRBV19	NA	TRBJ2-1	CASTPPTGLNNEQFF	TGTGCCAGTACCCCCCCCACGGGACTCAACAATGAGCAGTTCTTC
12	NA	TRBV5-5	NA	TRBJ2-2	CASSLESGELFF	TGTGCCAGCAGCTTGGAATCCGGGGAGCTGTTTTTT
16	NA	TRBV4-3	NA	TRBJ2-4	CASSQDAGLAKNIQYF	TGCGCCAGCAGCCAAGATGCGGGACTAGCCAAAAACATTCAGTACTTC
15	NA	TRBV6-2/TRBV6-3	TRBD1	TRBJ2-7	CASSYSRDRVYEQYF	TGTGCCAGCAGTTACTCCCGGGACAGGGTGTACGAGCAGTACTTC
15	NA	TRBV19	NA	TRBJ2-2	CASKYGTANTGELFF	TGTGCCAGTAAATACGGGACGGCGAACACCGGGGAGCTGTTTTTT
18	NA	TRBV19	NA	TRBJ1-6	CASKEVPHQEQTNSPLHF	TGTGCCAGTAAGGAGGTCCCCCACCAGGAACAGACGAATTCACCCCTCCACTTT
15	NA	TRBV6-5	TRBD1	TRBJ2-7	CASRTGAALFGEQYF	TGTGCCAGCAGGACAGGGGCCGCTCTATTCGGGGAGCAGTACTTC
15	few	TRBV6-5	NA	TRBJ1-6	CASRGPMGAGSPLHF	TGTGCCAGCAGGGGACCCATGGGGGCGGGTTCACCCCTCCACTTT
11	once	TRBV29-1	NA	TRBJ2-5	CSVGDQETQYF	TGCAGCGTTGGCGATCAAGAGACCCAGTACTTC
13	NA	TRBV7-2	NA	TRBJ2-7	CASSLGLRDEQYF	TGTGCCAGCAGTTTAGGATTGAGGGACGAGCAGTACTTC